The present TCR beta chain was sequenced within a study of OX40 agonist ivuxolimab in advanced cancers. Background for the entire study: The costimulatory receptor OX40 (CD134) was targeted by ivuxolimab, a fully human IgG2 agonistic monoclonal antibody. Of the roughly 52 dose-escalation patients, hepatocellular carcinoma was present in about 20, melanoma in roughly 15, renal cell carcinoma in 9 and head and neck cancer in 9. In the dose-escalation cohort, 75% to 90% of patients were male, and the mean age was approximately 60 years with a range of roughly 20 to 79. Partial responses occurred in three dose-escalation patients: two with cutaneous melanoma and one with hepatocellular carcinoma. Intravenous ivuxolimab was administered to patients every 2 weeks at six dose levels: 0.01, 0.1, 0.3, 1.5, 3 and 10 mg/kg. Patients were allowed to have had prior anti-PD-1, anti-PD-L1 or anti-CTLA-4 therapy, and approximately 43% of the dose-escalation patients had previously received checkpoint inhibitors. The paper covers the monotherapy dose-escalation part of the phase I ivuxolimab trial, which included N ≈ 52 patients. The point of sequencing TCRbeta in the periphery was to test whether ivuxolimab changed TCR sequence diversity and drove clonal T-cell expansion. Results and caveats for the whole study, not just this receptor: On average, CD8+ T cells showed more expanded clones than CD4+ T cells after ivuxolimab. In the 0.1-3.0 mg/kg groups, partial responders were among the patients with the lowest normalized peripheral clonal expansion, particularly in CD8+ T cells. At doses from 0.1 to 3.0 mg/kg, clonal expansion was seen in both CD4+ and CD8+ blood T cells between baseline and week 6. Low levels of normalized T-cell clonal expansion were also seen in some patients who did not respond. The antigen specificity of the peripheral T cells that underwent clonal expansion was not determined.

This clone has a single count. The antigen it recognizes is unknown. There are no base qualities to consult, and no much larger clone falls within one base. The trial excluded patients who had a history of autoimmune disease or who were on systemic immunosuppression. Peripheral blood for TCR sequencing was collected from all dose cohorts at baseline, on cycle 4 day 1, and on cycle 7 day 1. Samples were obtained from an open-label, multicenter, first-in-human phase I dose-escalation trial of ivuxolimab. Adults with locally advanced or metastatic head and neck squamous cell, hepatocellular, melanoma or renal cell carcinoma were enrolled in the trial. Before TCR sequencing, CD4+ T cells and CD8+ T cells were sorted from peripheral blood as separate populations. Reading from cysteine to phenylalanine, the CDR3 counts 16 amino acids. Only CDR3 DNA is held: 48 bases, read in frame from base 1. In the germline V gene, CDR1 corresponds to SQVTM and CDR2 to ANQGSEA. V loses 6 bases of germline sequence and J loses 6 bases, and the interval between the two ends is 26 bases.

To sequence the TCRbeta CDR3 region, genomic DNA was isolated from the sorted cells. The immunoSEQ Assay was used for sequencing of TCRbeta CDR3 regions. Sourced from immuneACCESS, this table was stored by TCRdb with only in-frame sequences that have V and J called. A share of the clones is absent; for the studies checked, an unresolved V gene accounts for under half, and the remainder has no known explanation. The sample yields roughly 66,000 clones; less than 90% were counted once. Roughly 2.4% of the sample comes from the top ten. The receptor's source is an adult with an advanced solid tumor such as melanoma, head and neck, liver or kidney cancer. The V gene is TRBV29-1 and the J gene is TRBJ1-2, and the D gene may be TRBD1, 6 bases matching. This sample comprised CD4+ or CD8+ T cells sorted from blood, obtained in a trial of the OX40 agonist ivuxolimab. The nucleotide sequence is given as TGCAGCGTCGCATTGGGGGCAGCTACTCTGGCCCATGGCTACACCTTC. Translated, it reads CSVALGAATLAHGYTF.